A single sample is the source of the 4 T cell receptor beta chains below, sequenced in a study of T cells in Graves' hyperthyroidism and ophthalmopathy. Researchers took RNA transcripts and amplified the TCR beta CDR3 regions from them. The HTBI set primed first-round TCR CDR3 RT-PCR. TCRdb re-called the multiplex PCR reads with MiXCR, one entry per CDR3 protein. The sample shows 600,000 to 800,000 distinct CDR3 sequences, approximately 36% of them seen only once. What was sequenced was blood. These receptors originate from a middle-aged woman with Graves' hyperthyroidism.

Ten or more counts support this clonotype. The chain is built from TRBV29-1 and TRBJ1-3, with D possibly being TRBD1 (5 bases). The CDR3 spans 14 residues. The germline V gene has CDR1 SQVTM and CDR2 ANQGSEA. The V end was cut by 4 bases, the J end by 2 bases, with 12 bases between. CDR3 DNA sequence: TGCAGCGTTGTGGTCAGGGACGCTGGAAACACCATATATTTT. Protein product: CSVVVRDAGNTIYF.

This clonotype was seen at least ten times. The rearrangement joins TRBV4-2 to TRBJ1-1; D not certain. The CDR3 runs to 13 residues. V lost 0 bases, J lost 3 bases, and 5 bases lay in between. Germline CDR1 reads LGHNA; CDR2 reads YNFKEQ. The CDR3 spells CASSQDTDTEAFF. In DNA form, the CDR3 reads TGTGCCAGCAGCCAAGACACGGACACTGAAGCTTTCTTT.

This clonotype was counted at least ten times. This chain uses TRBV5-4 with TRBJ2-7; 9 nucleotides align to TRBD1. The CDR3 has 14 amino acids. V shed 3 bases and J 6 bases; nucleotides not matched to a gene: 7. In germline, CDR1 is SGHNT, CDR2 YYREEE (reference sequence). DNA for the CDR3: TGTGCCAGCAGCTATCGGACAGGGGTTAGCGAGCAGTACTTC. It yields the protein CASSYRTGVSEQYF.

The chain uses TRBV5-5 and TRBJ1-4; TRBD1 aligns across 7 bases. Trimming took 4 bases from V and 3 from J; bases not matched to a gene: 6. The CDR3 runs 15 residues. From germline, CDR1 is SGHKS and CDR2 YYEKEE (reference sequence). The CDR3 sequence: CASSGTGTANEKLFF. The CDR3 nucleotides are TGTGCCAGCAGCGGAACCGGGACAGCTAATGAAAAACTGTTTTTT.